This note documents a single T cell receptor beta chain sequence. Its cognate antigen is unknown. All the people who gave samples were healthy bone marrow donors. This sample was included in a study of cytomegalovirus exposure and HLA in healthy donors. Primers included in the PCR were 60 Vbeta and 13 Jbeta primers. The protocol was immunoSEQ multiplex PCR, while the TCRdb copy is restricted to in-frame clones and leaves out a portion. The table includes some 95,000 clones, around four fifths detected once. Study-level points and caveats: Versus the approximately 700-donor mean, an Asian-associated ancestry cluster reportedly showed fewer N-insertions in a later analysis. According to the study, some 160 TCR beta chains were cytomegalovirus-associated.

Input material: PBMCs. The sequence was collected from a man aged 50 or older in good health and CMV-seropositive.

The CDR3 region has the DNA TGCGCCAGCAGCCCGGGACAGGAGGATCAGCCCCAGCATTTT. Translated: CASSPGQEDQPQHF. The chain links TRBV5-1 to TRBJ1-5; 8 bases match TRBD1. Germline-derived CDR1 and CDR2 are SGHRS and YFSETQ. The ends lost 4 bases at V and 5 bases at J; junction bases unmatched: 5. CDR3 length: 14 residues.